This T cell receptor (beta chain) stems from a study of cytomegalovirus exposure and HLA in healthy donors (dated by TCRdb to 2015 to 2018). About the full investigation: According to an earlier analysis of several hundred of the donors, 150 million to 200 million T cells yielded 117 million unique TCR beta sequences and around 300 Gb of sequence data. All discovery cohort repertoires had been generated using a single sequencing platform. In an earlier analysis of about 590 of the donors, high-throughput TCR beta sequencing was used to judge whether each TCR beta V gene segment behaved as functional or pseudogenic. Among the roughly 400 genotyped donors, approximately 82% belonged to the genetic ancestry cluster associated with self-reported Caucasian donors. In addition to the first cohort of approximately 670 subjects, a separate validation cohort of 120 different subjects was used. The T cell repertoires of about 700 subjects were profiled by immunosequencing and related to cytomegalovirus serostatus. Donor age, sex, ethnicity and CMV serostatus were compiled alongside the repertoire data. An early release that covered about 600 HLA-typed donors contained about 300 gigabases of sequencing data and tens of millions of unique TCR sequences. To predict cytomegalovirus infection status, the study brought together high-throughput TCR immunosequencing, statistical association of individual TCRs with disease status, and machine learning. The number of donors typed differed by locus, with 629-630 for A, B, C, DRB1 and DQB1, roughly 520 for DQA1, nearly 610 for DPA1, and 472 for DPB1. In a later genetic analysis, genome-wide SNP genotypes for about three fifths of the 666 donors were used, and that subset was treated as a discovery cohort. The study aimed to test whether cataloging public T cell receptors could reveal signatures of past pathogen exposure. HLA typing included class I and class II loci at four-digit resolution. Roughly 5 DR-DQ haplotypes were handled as single units for association and clustering because linkage in the cohort was strong. Rather than using new phenotypic data, the later analysis identified candidate immune exposures from TCR beta sequences and from how often those sequences occurred across donors. Among roughly 370 genotyped donors of the cohort, an average of around 240,000 unique TCR beta nucleotide sequences were sequenced per donor, approximately 20% of them non-productive. A later analysis re-examined previously published TCR beta repertoires from 600 to 700 donors and added high-resolution HLA genotyping to investigate patterns of TCR occurrence. General conclusions and limits of the study: A later genetic analysis reported fewer N-insertions in productive TCRs among donors in an Asian-associated ancestry cluster than the roughly 650-donor mean. The sequencing pipeline was judged likely to have produced a cluster of highly shared sequence variants as a technical artifact. Some IMGT-functional V segments, including TRBV6-2 and TRBV6-3, could not be told apart with the 87-base-pair reads, so those segments were excluded. In an earlier analysis of approximately 600 of the donors, most TCR beta V segments were observed in productive rearrangements about 87% or about 30% of the time, broadly matching IMGT annotations. While some public TCRs were present in many individuals, most TCR sequences turned up only very rarely across donors. The study listed around 160 TCR beta chains as associated with cytomegalovirus. The authors suggested that the approach could potentially be generalized to other disease states and immunological phenotypes. When HLA alleles, especially DR and DQ, strongly co-occurred, TCR associations were difficult to assign to individual alleles. A later analysis found that TCR association rates varied across HLA loci, with DRB1 alleles showing the most associated TCRs and HLA-C alleles the fewest. According to a later analysis, parvovirus B19, influenza, CMV and Epstein-Barr virus appeared linked to several top co-occurrence clusters. The classifier was reported to diagnose cytomegalovirus status with high specificity and sensitivity in both the original and validation cohorts. Linkage disequilibrium might explain the correlated functional status among segregating V segments, but an unknown experimental factor could not be ruled out. Because counts were too low, roughly 16 rarely observed V segments, including chromosome 9 orphons, were left out of the earlier analysis of about 620 of the donors. This cohort had only TCR beta chains sequenced, and the lack of alpha or paired-chain data limited which features could be detected. In a later analysis, HLA-associated TCR beta chains were found to be more clonally expanded and to have lower generation probabilities than equally common non-associated chains. According to a later analysis, most CMV-associated TCR beta chains appeared to be HLA-restricted, and the HLA associations seemed to be driven largely by CMV exposure. Specific HLA alleles were associated with 15,000 to 20,000 TCR beta sequences at a false discovery rate of 0.05 in a later analysis. An association between a missense DCLRE1C variant and V-gene and J-gene trimming of TCR beta chains was found in a later genetic analysis and replicated in an independent cohort. The presence/absence analyses assumed that sequencing depth was roughly uniform across donors, and that assumption may not be true. Because HLA typing was missing for some donors at each locus, association tests included only the typed subset. A few of the identified cytomegalovirus-associated TCR beta chains were confirmed in vitro to be specific for cytomegalovirus antigens. For the cohort, immune exposure information was limited to CMV serostatus. A further reported finding was that TCR beta sequences accurately predicted the HLA-A and HLA-B alleles for most subjects in the first cohort.

In total, 630 or so healthy bone marrow donors made up the cohort. Cohort members were all nominally healthy when sampled, although unrecorded immune exposures were likely present. The donor was CMV seropositive and belonged to the group of about 290 seropositive cohort members. A peripheral blood sample was provided by each donor, and peripheral blood mononuclear cells were used for TCR beta sequencing. Genomic DNA was extracted from the blood cell samples with the Qiagen DNeasy Blood Extraction Kit. CDR1 SNHLY and CDR2 FYNNEI were looked up in the germline V gene. The CDR3 sequence holds 17 residues, the cysteine and phenylalanine included. Left in the record is the CDR3 DNA by itself, 51 bases read in frame from the first base. Trimming leaves V shorter by 8 bases and J shorter by 0 bases, with the junction holding 9 bases beyond the gene matches. Of note for this clone: This clone's antigen is unknown. Base qualities are not recorded, but no much larger clone differs from it by a single base.

Libraries were constructed by the immunoSEQ multiplex PCR assay. A mixture of 60 forward primers for TCR Vbeta segments and 13 reverse primers for TCR Jbeta segments was used in the multiplex PCR. The CDR3 region of rearranged TCR beta genes was amplified from genomic DNA with a multiplex PCR assay. On the Illumina HiSeq System, the amplified TCR beta libraries were sequenced as 87-base-pair reads. On the authors' methods: Across the roughly 640 repertoires, a later analysis counted 75 million to 90 million unique TCR beta chains, 9.5 million to 13 million of which were shared by at least two donors. Raw reads were error-corrected and collapsed into unique sequences with a nearest-neighbor algorithm that merged closely related sequences to remove PCR and sequencing errors. To assign V, D and J gene segments, CDR3 sequences were aligned to IMGT reference sequences. For a sequence to be retained, a match of at least six nucleotides to both a V gene segment and a J gene segment was required. A rearrangement counted as productive if the CDR3 had no stop codons and remained in frame with V and J, and every other rearrangement counted as non-productive. Following IMGT convention, CDR3 was defined as the stretch from the second conserved V-encoded cysteine up to the conserved J-encoded phenylalanine. Sequences without an unambiguous match to a single V gene segment were excluded from the earlier analysis of a few hundred of the donors. An earlier analysis of 500 to 600 of the donors classified V segments as functional when productive rearrangements were above 56.7% and as segregating when the standard deviation between donors was above 5%. To diagnose cytomegalovirus status from the catalog of TCR beta chain sequences, a statistical classification framework was built. In a later analysis, V and J genes were assigned by comparing TCR nucleotide sequences against IMGT/GENE-DB human TR gene sequences. Using the TCRdist pipeline, a later analysis assigned CDR3 sequences along with most-parsimonious VDJ recombination scenarios. In a later analysis, every TCR beta chain was defined by the combination of its CDR3 amino acid sequence and its V-gene family, and reads without a unique V-gene family were dropped. In a later analysis, approximately 640 highly shared, low-generation-probability nucleotide sequences were removed to address suspected cross-contamination and a sequencing artifact. In a later analysis, a clonal expansion index for each public chain was calculated from normalized within-repertoire ranks of inferred template counts. Generation probabilities in a later analysis came from a VDJ recombination model fitted to out-of-frame rearrangements, and those results were checked against IGoR. In a later analysis, hypergeometric tests were used to score TCR-TCR, TCR-HLA and TCR-CMV co-occurrence, with a repertoire-size bias correction applied to TCR pairs. To estimate false discovery rates, a later analysis permuted the HLA or CMV assignments 20 times. In a later analysis, co-occurring TCRs were grouped with DBSCAN, and TCRdist sequence similarity was added when clustering was performed within HLA-allele-positive subsets. For co-occurrence clustering, repertoires with fewer than 30,000 or more than 120,000 public chains were excluded, along with five repertoires with anomalous nucleotide sharing. Held by TCRdb, this immuneACCESS table contains in-frame sequences only and omits some clones. Under half of the omission traces to an unresolved V gene where checked; the cause of the rest is unknown. The V and J calls and clone size are taken from that table; D and trimming were inferred from the DNA. The sample table lists about 140,000 clones, about 84% of them with a count of one. The biggest ten clones account for roughly 5.6% of the sample.

The chain uses TRBV2 and TRBJ2-7; the junction holds 14 bases that match TRBD2. The TCR comes from a woman between 40 and 55 years old in good health and CMV-seropositive. The sequenced sample was PBMCs. In nucleotides, the sequence is TGTGCCAGCTCTGCCGGGACTAGCGGGAGCCGCTCCTACGAGCAGTACTTC. Translated, this is CASSAGTSGSRSYEQYF.